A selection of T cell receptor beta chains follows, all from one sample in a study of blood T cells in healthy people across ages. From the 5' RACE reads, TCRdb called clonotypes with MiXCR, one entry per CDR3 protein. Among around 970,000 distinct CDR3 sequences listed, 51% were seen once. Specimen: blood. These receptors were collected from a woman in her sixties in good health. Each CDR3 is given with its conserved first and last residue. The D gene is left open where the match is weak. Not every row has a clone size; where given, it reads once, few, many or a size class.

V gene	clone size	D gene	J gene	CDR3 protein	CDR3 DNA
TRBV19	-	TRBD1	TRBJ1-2	CASSGTGDGYTF	TGTGCCAGTAGTGGGACAGGGGATGGCTACACCTTC
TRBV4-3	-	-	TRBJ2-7	CASSQDLRYGSYEQYF	TGCGCCAGCAGCCAAGATCTTCGGTATGGCTCCTACGAGCAGTACTTC
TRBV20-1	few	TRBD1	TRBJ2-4	CSVPDRTDIQYF	TGCAGTGTCCCGGACAGGACGGACATTCAGTACTTC
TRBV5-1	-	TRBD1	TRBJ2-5	CASSSDRGRLGETQYF	TGCGCCAGCAGCTCGGATAGGGGGCGCCTCGGCGAGACCCAGTACTTC
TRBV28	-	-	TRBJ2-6	CASSLYRRTGANVLTF	TGTGCCAGCAGTTTATATCGACGGACTGGGGCCAACGTCCTGACTTTC
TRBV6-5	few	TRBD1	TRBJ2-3	CASSYSMAAINRDRADTQYF	TGTGCCAGCAGTTACTCGATGGCCGCGATAAACCGGGACAGGGCAGATACGCAGTATTTT
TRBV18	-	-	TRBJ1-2	CASSRGPKDYGYTF	TGTGCCAGCTCACGCGGACCTAAGGACTATGGCTACACCTTC
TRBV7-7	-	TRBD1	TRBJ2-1	CASSWTGWDEQFF	TGTGCCAGCAGCTGGACAGGGTGGGACGAGCAGTTCTTC
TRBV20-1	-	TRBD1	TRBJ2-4	CSAPKRQGEGDIQYF	TGCAGTGCTCCAAAAAGACAGGGAGAGGGGGACATTCAGTACTTC
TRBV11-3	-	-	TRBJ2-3	CASSRMDSTDTQYF	TGTGCCAGCAGCCGTATGGACAGCACAGATACGCAGTATTTT